The entry below gives a single TCR beta chain sequence along with its context. This CDR3 has 14 amino acids. V lost 7 bases, J lost 5 bases, and 18 bases lay in between. Germline V gene lookup returns CDR1 MNHNS and CDR2 SASEGT. This record comes from a study of T cell changes during pregnancy in multiple sclerosis. The method was immunoSEQ multiplex PCR; TCRdb's version includes in-frame clones alone and lacks a portion of them. The table has about 120,000 clones, 93% seen once; the top ten hold 6.2%. The chain recombines TRBV6-1 with TRBJ2-7; maybe TRBD2 (5 bases). This sample comprised peripheral blood, obtained before pregnancy. The source is a female donor with multiple sclerosis, enrolled in a pregnancy study. DNA of the CDR3: TGTGCCAGCAATTCCGCGGGCTCGAAAAACGAGCAGTACTTC. The encoded protein is CASNSAGSKNEQYF.